The 18 T cell receptor beta chains presented below share a single source sample, sequenced in a study of T cells after yellow fever vaccination. Via MiXCR, TCRdb re-called the 5' RACE reads, giving one row per CDR3 protein. The sample shows some 500,000 distinct CDR3 sequences, roughly 12% of them seen only once. This material consisted of PBMCs, taken on the day of the yellow fever booster vaccination. The receptors come from a man aged 30 to 39 who received the YFV17D yellow fever vaccine.

The sample holds many counts of this clonotype. The chain carries TRBV12-1 and TRBJ1-5; the tabulated D call, TRBD1, remains unverified against the DNA. TRBV12-1 has pseudogene status. The CDR3 has 14 residues. CDR3 region: CASSSGASNQPQHF. The DNA of the CDR3 is TGTGCCAGCAGCTCCGGGGCTAGCAATCAGCCCCAGCATTTT.

The chain combines TRBV30 with TRBJ1-3, with TRBD1 matching 7 bases. Germline V CDR1 and CDR2: GTSNPN, SVGIG (reference sequence). V shed 1 base and J 0 bases; nucleotides not matched to a gene: 6. The CDR3 extends over 16 amino acids. CDR3: CAWSGGQLSSGNTIYF. CDR3 nucleotides: TGTGCCTGGAGTGGGGGACAGTTAAGCTCTGGAAACACCATATATTTT.

The chain employs TRBV29-1 and TRBJ2-7; perhaps D is TRBD1 or TRBD2 (5 bases each). CDR1 is SQVTM, CDR2 ANQGSEA, per germline. The ends were cut back, 4 bases at V and 6 bases at J, with 7 bases in the middle. The CDR3 is 10 amino acids. CDR3: CSVGDPEQYF. Written as DNA, the CDR3 is TGCAGCGTTGGGGACCCCGAGCAGTACTTC.

The chain combines TRBV29-1 with TRBJ1-1, with TRBD1 matching 8 bases. Germline trimming cut 3 bases from V and 4 bases from J; bases unmatched to any gene: 4. The CDR3 has 13 amino acids. Germline-derived CDR1 and CDR2 are SQVTM and ANQGSEA. The CDR3 region has the DNA TGCAGCGTTGATATCACAGGGGGCACTGAAGCTTTCTTT. It specifies CSVDITGGTEAFF.

The rearrangement links TRBV15 to TRBJ2-4; D remains ambiguous. Germline V gives CDR1 LNHNV, CDR2 YYDKDF (reference sequence). With 3 bases removed from V and 3 bases from J, the gap between germline ends came to 12 bases. The CDR3 extends over 15 amino acids. CDR3 in amino acids: CATSSIELGKNIQYF. In nucleotides, the CDR3 is TGTGCCACCAGCAGTATCGAGTTGGGCAAAAACATTCAGTACTTC.

This clonotype showed up just a few times. The V and J genes are TRBV11-2 and TRBJ1-2; 8 nucleotides match TRBD1. The J segment lost 2 bases and the V segment lost 5 bases, leaving 10 bases of the junction unmatched. This CDR3 has 16 amino acids. From germline, CDR1 is SGHAT and CDR2 FQNNGV. The CDR3 here is CASSRWVAGGNYGYTF. In DNA form, the CDR3 reads TGTGCCAGCAGCCGTTGGGTGGCAGGGGGCAACTATGGCTACACCTTC.

This clonotype showed up many times. The chain recombines TRBV7-9 with TRBJ2-5; no definite D call. The CDR3 spans 11 residues. The V gene lost 5 bases and the J gene lost 0 bases, with 1 base spanning the gap. The germline gives CDR1 SEHNR, CDR2 FQNEAQ (reference sequence). This CDR3 reads CASSHQETQYF. CDR3 nucleotide sequence: TGTGCCAGCAGCCACCAAGAGACCCAGTACTTC.

The chain combines TRBV4-3 with TRBJ2-1, with 11 bases matching TRBD2. Trimming at V came to 4 bases and at J to 10 bases, leaving 18 bases not matched to a gene. The CDR3 extends over 18 amino acids. From germline, CDR1 is LGHNA and CDR2 YSLEER. The CDR3 coding sequence is TGCGCCAGCAGCCCCCTTGGGGTTGGCCTAGCGGGAGGTAGGGAGCAGTTCTTC. As protein: CASSPLGVGLAGGREQFF.

This clonotype was counted between two and nine times. The chain recombines TRBV7-2 with TRBJ2-5, with 10 bases that match TRBD2. V trimming: 6 bases; J trimming: 10 bases; junction bases outside the gene matches: 8. Germline values: CDR1 SGHTA, CDR2 FQGNSA. The CDR3 covers 13 residues. CDR3 in DNA: TGTGCCAGCAGTTTACTGACTAGCGGGTTCCAGTACTTC. Translated, it gives CASSLLTSGFQYF.

The chain uses TRBV7-2 and TRBJ1-2; D is undetermined. CDR3 length: 14 residues. The germline gives CDR1 SGHTA, CDR2 FQGNSA. Trimming took off 4 bases at V and 8 bases at J, with 17 bases between the two ends. CDR3 nucleotides: TGTGCCAGCAGCTCTCTCGGAAGAGCTAAAGGCTACACCTTC. Encoded protein: CASSSLGRAKGYTF.

The chain has TRBV5-4 and TRBJ1-2, with a tentative D call TRBD1 (6 bases). The CDR3 length is 12 residues. The V end was cut by 4 bases, the J end by 8 bases, with 12 bases between. Germline CDR1 reads SGHNT; CDR2 reads YYREEE (reference sequence). DNA for the CDR3: TGTGCCAGCAGCCGACAGGTTGGAGGCTACACCTTC. This gives the protein CASSRQVGGYTF.

This clonotype has a handful of counts. The rearrangement links TRBV3-1 to TRBJ2-7, with D perhaps given as TRBD1 or TRBD2 (5 bases each). The germline V and J ends were trimmed by 5 bases and 4 bases, with 9 bases remaining between them. CDR3 length equals 12 residues. Germline CDR1 and CDR2: LGHDT and YNNKEL (reference sequence). The CDR3 is CASSDWGYEQYF. The CDR3 DNA reads TGTGCCAGCAGCGACTGGGGGTACGAGCAGTACTTC.

Only a few counts were recorded for this clonotype. This sequence joins TRBV20-1 and TRBJ2-1, with 11 positions matching TRBD2. The CDR3 contains 17 residues. V shed 0 bases, J shed 6 bases, and the junction held 10 bases outside the gene matches. Germline V gene data show CDR1 as DFQATT and CDR2 as SNEGSKA (reference sequence). CDR3 amino acids: CSAREQVAGGPGNEQFF. The CDR3 region has the DNA TGCAGTGCTAGAGAACAAGTAGCGGGAGGGCCGGGCAATGAGCAGTTCTTC.

This clonotype turned up a few times. The rearrangement joins TRBV20-1 to TRBJ2-1; the match to TRBD1 covers 8 bases. The germline V gene has CDR1 DFQATT and CDR2 SNEGSKA (reference sequence). After removal of 6 bases from V and 8 bases from J, the junction contained 12 bases not matched to a gene. This CDR3 comprises 14 residues. CDR3 bases: TGCAGTGCGCCCGGGACAGGCTCATGGGATGAGCAGTTCTTC. It yields the protein CSAPGTGSWDEQFF.

This clonotype was seen only a few times. DNA for the CDR3: TGCAGCGTTGAAGGCGGGACTTCCTACAATGAGCAGTTCTTC. It translates to CSVEGGTSYNEQFF. This chain connects TRBV29-1 to TRBJ2-1, with a tentative D call TRBD2 (6 bases). Germline V gene sequence: CDR1 SQVTM, CDR2 ANQGSEA. Trimming cost V 1 base and J 1 base, with 8 bases left between them. The CDR3 totals 14 residues.

This clonotype came up a few times. J is TRBJ2-7 and V is TRBV20-1, with 9 bases lining up with TRBD1. The CDR3 covers 14 residues. V was clipped by 7 bases and J by 3 bases; unmatched bases: 10. In germline, CDR1 is DFQATT, CDR2 SNEGSKA (reference sequence). CDR3 DNA sequence: TGCAGTGGAACCAGGACAGGGGATGGCTACGAGCAGTACTTC. Its protein product is CSGTRTGDGYEQYF.

This clonotype was seen repeatedly, ten times or more. DNA of the CDR3: TGCAGTGCTAGAGATCTCTTAGAAAACTATGGCTACACCTTC. This sequence encodes CSARDLLENYGYTF. The rearrangement links TRBV20-1 to TRBJ1-2; D is ambiguous. The CDR3 consists of 14 residues. Germline CDR1 and CDR2: DFQATT and SNEGSKA (reference sequence). V was shortened by 0 bases and J by 2 bases, with 10 bases between the two germline ends.

The rearrangement joins TRBV19 to TRBJ2-5; 11 bases match TRBD2. With 5 bases clipped from V and 5 bases from J, the junction kept 13 bases outside the gene matches. Germline-derived CDR1 and CDR2 are LNHDA and SQIVND (reference sequence). The CDR3 covers 17 residues. The CDR3: CASSPGPRLAGMETQYF. The DNA of the CDR3 is TGTGCCAGTAGTCCCGGACCCCGACTAGCGGGAATGGAGACCCAGTACTTC.